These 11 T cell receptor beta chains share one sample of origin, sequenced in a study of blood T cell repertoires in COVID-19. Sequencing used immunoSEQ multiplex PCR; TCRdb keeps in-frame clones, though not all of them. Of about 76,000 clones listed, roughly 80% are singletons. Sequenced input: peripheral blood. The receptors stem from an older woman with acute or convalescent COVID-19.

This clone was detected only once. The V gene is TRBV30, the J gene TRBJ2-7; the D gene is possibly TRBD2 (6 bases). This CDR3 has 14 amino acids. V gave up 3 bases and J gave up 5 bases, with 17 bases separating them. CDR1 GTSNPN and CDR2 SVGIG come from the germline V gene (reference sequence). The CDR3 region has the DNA TGTGCCTGGAGATACAAAGGGGCGGGGAACGAGCAGTACTTC. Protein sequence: CAWRYKGAGNEQYF.

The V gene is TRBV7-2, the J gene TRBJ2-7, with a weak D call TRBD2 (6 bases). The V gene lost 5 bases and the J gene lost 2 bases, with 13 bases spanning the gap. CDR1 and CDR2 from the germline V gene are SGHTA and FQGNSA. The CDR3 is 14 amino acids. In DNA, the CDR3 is TGTGCCAGCAGCCCGGACTACGCCGCCTACGAGCAGTACTTC. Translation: CASSPDYAAYEQYF.

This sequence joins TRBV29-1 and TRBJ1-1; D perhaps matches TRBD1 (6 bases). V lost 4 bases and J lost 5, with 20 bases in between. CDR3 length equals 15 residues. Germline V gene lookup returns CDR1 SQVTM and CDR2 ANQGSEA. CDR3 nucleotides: TGCAGCGTTGGGGGCGCTGGGGGGGCTTGGACTGAAGCTTTCTTT. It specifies CSVGGAGGAWTEAFF.

CDR3 sequence: CASSVDRGDEQYF. The CDR3 DNA follows: TGTGCCAGCAGCGTGGACAGGGGTGACGAGCAGTACTTC. The rearrangement uses TRBV7-8 and TRBJ2-7; TRBD1 matches 9 bases. V lost 5 bases and J lost 5; bases outside the gene matches: 4. This CDR3 is 13 amino acids long. The germline gives CDR1 SGHVS, CDR2 FQNEAQ.

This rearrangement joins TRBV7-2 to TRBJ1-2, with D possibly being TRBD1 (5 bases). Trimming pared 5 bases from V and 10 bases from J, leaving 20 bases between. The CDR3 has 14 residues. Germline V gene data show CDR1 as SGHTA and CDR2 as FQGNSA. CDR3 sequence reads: CASSPRGRGGYYTF. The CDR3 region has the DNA TGTGCCAGCAGCCCCCGGGGGAGGGGCGGCTACTACACCTTC.

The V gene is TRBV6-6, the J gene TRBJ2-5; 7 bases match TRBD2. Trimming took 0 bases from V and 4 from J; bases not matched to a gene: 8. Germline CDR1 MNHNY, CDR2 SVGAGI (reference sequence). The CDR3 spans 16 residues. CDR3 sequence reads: CASSYSGGEARETQYF. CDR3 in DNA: TGTGCCAGCAGTTACTCGGGGGGGGAGGCACGAGAGACCCAGTACTTC.

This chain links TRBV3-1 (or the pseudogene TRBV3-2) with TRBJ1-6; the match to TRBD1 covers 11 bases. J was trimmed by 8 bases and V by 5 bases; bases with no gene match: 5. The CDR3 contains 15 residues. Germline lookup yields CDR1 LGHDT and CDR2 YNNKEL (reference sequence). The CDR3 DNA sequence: TGTGCCAGCAGCAGACGGACAGGGGGCGATTCACCCCTCCACTTT. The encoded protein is CASSRRTGGDSPLHF.

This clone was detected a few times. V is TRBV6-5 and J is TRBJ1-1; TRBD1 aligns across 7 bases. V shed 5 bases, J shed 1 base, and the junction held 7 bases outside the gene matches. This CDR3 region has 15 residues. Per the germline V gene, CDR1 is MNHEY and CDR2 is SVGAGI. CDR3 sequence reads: CASSTPWTGNTEAFF. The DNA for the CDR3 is TGTGCCAGCAGTACTCCGTGGACAGGGAACACTGAAGCTTTCTTT.

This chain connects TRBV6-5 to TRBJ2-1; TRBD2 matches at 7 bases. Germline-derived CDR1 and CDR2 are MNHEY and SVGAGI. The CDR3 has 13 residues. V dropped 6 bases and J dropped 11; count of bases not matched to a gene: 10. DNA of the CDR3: TGTGCCAGCAGGGTAACCTCAGGGACTAAGCAGTTCTTC. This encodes CASRVTSGTKQFF.

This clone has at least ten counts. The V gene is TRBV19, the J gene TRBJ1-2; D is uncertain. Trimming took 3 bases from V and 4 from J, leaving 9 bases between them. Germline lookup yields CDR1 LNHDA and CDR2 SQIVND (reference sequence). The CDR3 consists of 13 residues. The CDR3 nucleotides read TGTGCCAGTAGTATGGTGGCAGGCTATGGCTACACCTTC. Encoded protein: CASSMVAGYGYTF.

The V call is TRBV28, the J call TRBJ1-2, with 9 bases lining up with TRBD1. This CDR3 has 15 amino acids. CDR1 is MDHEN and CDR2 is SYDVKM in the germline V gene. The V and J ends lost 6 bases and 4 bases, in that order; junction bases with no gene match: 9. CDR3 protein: CASRYDRGNSYGYTF. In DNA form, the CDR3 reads TGTGCCAGCAGGTACGACAGGGGGAATTCCTATGGCTACACCTTC.